These T cell receptor beta chains were read from a single sample in a study of blood T cell repertoires in COVID-19. Produced via immunoSEQ multiplex PCR; TCRdb's table is partial and in-frame only. Seen here are fewer than 200,000 clones, over 80% observed once, and the top ten hold around 1.5%. The sample comprised peripheral blood. Source of these receptors: a woman aged 50 to 60 with acute or convalescent COVID-19. Each CDR3 is given with its conserved first and last residue. Fields, in order: V gene, clone size, D gene, J gene, CDR3 protein, CDR3 DNA. D genes are given only for firm matches. Rows give clone size only sometimes, using once, few, many, or a class for an expanded clone.

v_gene: TRBV9
abundance: few
d_gene: .
j_gene: TRBJ2-2
CDR3aa: CASSVASEGTGELFF
CDR3nt: TGTGCCAGCAGCGTAGCTTCGGAGGGTACCGGGGAGCTGTTTTTT

v_gene: TRBV5-1
abundance: .
d_gene: .
j_gene: TRBJ1-2
CDR3aa: CASSPRGVGLNYGYTF
CDR3nt: TGCGCCAGCAGCCCGAGGGGCGTGGGACTGAACTATGGCTACACCTTC

v_gene: TRBV19
abundance: .
d_gene: TRBD1
j_gene: TRBJ1-4
CDR3aa: CASSIGTATNEKLFF
CDR3nt: TGTGCCAGTAGTATCGGGACAGCAACTAATGAAAAACTGTTTTTT

v_gene: TRBV29-1
abundance: once
d_gene: .
j_gene: TRBJ1-1
CDR3aa: CSSSATGTEAFF
CDR3nt: TGCAGCTCCTCGGCCACGGGCACTGAAGCTTTCTTT

v_gene: TRBV4-2
abundance: .
d_gene: TRBD2
j_gene: TRBJ2-2
CDR3aa: CASRLAGETGELFF
CDR3nt: TGTGCGAGCCGGCTAGCGGGGGAGACCGGGGAGCTGTTTTTT

v_gene: TRBV6-5
abundance: .
d_gene: .
j_gene: TRBJ1-1
CDR3aa: CASSSQGTEAFF
CDR3nt: TGTGCCAGCAGCAGTCAGGGCACTGAAGCTTTCTTT

v_gene: TRBV6-5
abundance: .
d_gene: .
j_gene: TRBJ2-7
CDR3aa: CASSYSAVTYEQYF
CDR3nt: TGTGCCAGCAGTTACTCGGCAGTAACCTACGAGCAGTACTTC

v_gene: TRBV6-6
abundance: once
d_gene: TRBD2
j_gene: TRBJ2-6
CDR3aa: CASSRSNAGGPSGANVLTF
CDR3nt: TGTGCCAGCAGTCGATCCAACGCGGGAGGGCCCTCTGGGGCCAACGTCCTGACTTTC

v_gene: TRBV19
abundance: .
d_gene: .
j_gene: TRBJ2-2
CDR3aa: CASSIDGFAGETGELFF
CDR3nt: TGTGCCAGTAGTATAGACGGTTTCGCAGGGGAAACCGGGGAGCTGTTTTTT

v_gene: TRBV3-1/TRBV3-2
abundance: .
d_gene: .
j_gene: TRBJ1-3
CDR3aa: CASSQEARGNTIYF
CDR3nt: TGTGCCAGCAGCCAAGAAGCTCGCGGAAACACCATATATTTT

v_gene: TRBV7-2
abundance: .
d_gene: .
j_gene: TRBJ2-7
CDR3aa: CASSLWRKSSYEQYF
CDR3nt: TGTGCCAGCAGCTTATGGCGGAAGAGCTCCTACGAGCAGTACTTC